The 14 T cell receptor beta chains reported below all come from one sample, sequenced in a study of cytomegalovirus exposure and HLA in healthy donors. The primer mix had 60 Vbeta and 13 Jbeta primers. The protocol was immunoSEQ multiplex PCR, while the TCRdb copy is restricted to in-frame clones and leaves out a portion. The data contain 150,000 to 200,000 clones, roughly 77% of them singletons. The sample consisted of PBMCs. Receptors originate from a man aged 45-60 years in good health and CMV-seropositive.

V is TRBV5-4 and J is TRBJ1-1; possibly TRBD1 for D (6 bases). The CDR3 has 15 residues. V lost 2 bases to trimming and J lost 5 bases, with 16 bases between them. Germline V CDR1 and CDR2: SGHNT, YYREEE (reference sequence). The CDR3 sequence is CASSFHKGGGTEAFF. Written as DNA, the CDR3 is TGTGCCAGCAGCTTCCACAAGGGGGGGGGTACTGAAGCTTTCTTT.

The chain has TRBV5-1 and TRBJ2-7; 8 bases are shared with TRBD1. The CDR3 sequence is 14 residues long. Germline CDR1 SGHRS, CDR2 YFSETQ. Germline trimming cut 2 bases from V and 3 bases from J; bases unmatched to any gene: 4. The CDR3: CASSFGTGDYEQYF. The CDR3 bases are TGCGCCAGCAGCTTTGGGACAGGCGACTACGAGCAGTACTTC. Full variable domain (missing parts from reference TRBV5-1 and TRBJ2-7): KAGVTQTPRYLIKTRGQQVTLSCSPISGHRSVSWYQQTPGQGLQFLFEYFSETQRNKGNFPGRFSGRQFSNSRSEMNVSTLELGDSALYLCASSFGTGDYEQYFGPGTRLTVT.

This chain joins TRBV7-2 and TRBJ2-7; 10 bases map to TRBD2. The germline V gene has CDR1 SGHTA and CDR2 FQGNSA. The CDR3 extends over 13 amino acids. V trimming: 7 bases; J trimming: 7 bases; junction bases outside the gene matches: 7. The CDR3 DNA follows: TGTGCCAGCAAGCCAGCGGGGGGGCAGGAGCAGTACTTC. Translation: CASKPAGGQEQYF.

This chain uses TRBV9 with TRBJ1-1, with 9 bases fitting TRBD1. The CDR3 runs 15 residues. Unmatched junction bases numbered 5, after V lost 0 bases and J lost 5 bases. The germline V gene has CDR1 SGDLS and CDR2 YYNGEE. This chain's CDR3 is CASSVGGQGGTEAFF. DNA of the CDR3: TGTGCCAGCAGCGTAGGGGGACAGGGTGGTACTGAAGCTTTCTTT.

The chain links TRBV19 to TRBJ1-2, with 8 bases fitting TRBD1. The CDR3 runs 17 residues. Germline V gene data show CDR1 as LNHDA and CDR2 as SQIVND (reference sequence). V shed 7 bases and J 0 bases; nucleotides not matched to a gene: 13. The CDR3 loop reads CASIALGQELTNYGYTF. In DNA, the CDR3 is TGTGCCAGTATCGCATTGGGACAGGAATTAACTAACTATGGCTACACCTTC.

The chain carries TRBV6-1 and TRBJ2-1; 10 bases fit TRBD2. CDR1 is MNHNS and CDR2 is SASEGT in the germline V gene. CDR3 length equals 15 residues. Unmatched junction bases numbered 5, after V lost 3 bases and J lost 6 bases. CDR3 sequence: CASSDQAGGGNEQFF. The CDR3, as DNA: TGTGCCAGCAGTGATCAAGCGGGGGGGGGCAATGAGCAGTTCTTC.

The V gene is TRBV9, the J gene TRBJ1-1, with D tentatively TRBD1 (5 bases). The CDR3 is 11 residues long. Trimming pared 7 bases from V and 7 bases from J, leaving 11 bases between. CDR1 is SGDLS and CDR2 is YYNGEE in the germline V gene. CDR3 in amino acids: CASGGGGEAFF. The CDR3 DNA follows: TGTGCCAGCGGGGGAGGCGGTGAAGCTTTCTTT.

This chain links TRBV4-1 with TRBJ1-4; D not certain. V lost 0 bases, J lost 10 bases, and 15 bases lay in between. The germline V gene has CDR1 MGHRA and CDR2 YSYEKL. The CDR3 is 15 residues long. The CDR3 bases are TGCGCCAGCAGCCAAGATTGGGGAGGGTCTGTAAAACTGTTTTTT. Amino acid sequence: CASSQDWGGSVKLFF.

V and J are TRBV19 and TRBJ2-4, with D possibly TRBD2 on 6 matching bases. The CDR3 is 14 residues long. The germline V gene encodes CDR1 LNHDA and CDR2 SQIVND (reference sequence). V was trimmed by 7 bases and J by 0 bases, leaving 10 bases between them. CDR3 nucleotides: TGTGCCAGTATGGAGGGACTAGCCAAAAACATTCAGTACTTC. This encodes CASMEGLAKNIQYF.

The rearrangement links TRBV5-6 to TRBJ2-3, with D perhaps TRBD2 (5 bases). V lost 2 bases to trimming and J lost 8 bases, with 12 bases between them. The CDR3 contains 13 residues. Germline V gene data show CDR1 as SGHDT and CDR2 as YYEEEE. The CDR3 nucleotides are TGTGCCAGCAGCTTCTACAACCGGGGTACGCAGTATTTT. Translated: CASSFYNRGTQYF.

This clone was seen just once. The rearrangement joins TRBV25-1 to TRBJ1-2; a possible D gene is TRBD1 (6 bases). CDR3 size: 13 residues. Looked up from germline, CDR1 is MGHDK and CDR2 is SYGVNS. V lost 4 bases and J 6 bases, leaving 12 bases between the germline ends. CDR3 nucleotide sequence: TGTGCCAGCAGTGGGGGGGGCGTTCATGGCTACACCTTC. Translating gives CASSGGGVHGYTF.

The CDR3 sequence: CASSLAYRGAWEQYF. CDR3 coding DNA: TGTGCCAGCAGCTTAGCATACAGGGGCGCGTGGGAGCAGTACTTC. The chain joins TRBV7-2 to TRBJ2-7, with TRBD1 matching 7 bases. Germline V gives CDR1 SGHTA, CDR2 FQGNSA. The CDR3 covers 15 residues. With V trimmed by 0 bases and J by 7 bases, 9 bases remained unmatched. The full variable domain, with the rest looked up from reference TRBV7-2 and TRBJ2-7, is GAGVSQSPSNKVTEKGKDVELRCDPISGHTALYWYRQSLGQGLEFLIYFQGNSAPDKSGLPSDRFSAERTGGSVSTLTIQRTQQEDSAVYLCASSLAYRGAWEQYFGPGTRLTVT.

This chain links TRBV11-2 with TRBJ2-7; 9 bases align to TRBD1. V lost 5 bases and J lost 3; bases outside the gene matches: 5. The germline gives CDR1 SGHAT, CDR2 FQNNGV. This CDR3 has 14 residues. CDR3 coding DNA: TGTGCCAGCAGCGCCTTGACAGGGGGCTACGAGCAGTACTTC. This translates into CASSALTGGYEQYF.

The CDR3 nucleotides read TGCGCCAGCAGACTAACGGACAGGGCGAACACCGGGGAGCTGTTTTTT. This translates into CASRLTDRANTGELFF. The chain has TRBV5-1 and TRBJ2-2; 8 bases fit TRBD1. J was trimmed by 0 bases and V by 5 bases; bases with no gene match: 6. The CDR3 runs to 16 residues. Per germline, CDR1 SGHRS and CDR2 YFSETQ. Variable domain in full (rest from reference TRBV5-1 and TRBJ2-2): KAGVTQTPRYLIKTRGQQVTLSCSPISGHRSVSWYQQTPGQGLQFLFEYFSETQRNKGNFPGRFSGRQFSNSRSEMNVSTLELGDSALYLCASRLTDRANTGELFFGEGSRLTVL.